A selection of T cell receptor beta chains follows, all from one sample in a study of beta chain features in type 1 diabetes. Here immunoSEQ multiplex PCR was the method, and the copy in TCRdb shows in-frame clones only, minus some. This sample has about 160,000 clones; around 63% occur once, and the top ten carry roughly 0.095%. The sample consisted of naive CD4+ T cells from blood. Source of these receptors: a young man with type 1 diabetes. The CDR3 runs from the conserved cysteine through the conserved F or W. Each record gives: D gene, J gene, clone size, V gene, CDR3 protein, CDR3 DNA. The D gene is left open where the match is weak. Where a row states a size, it is once, few, many or the class of an expanded clone; other rows omit it.

.	TRBJ1-6	.	TRBV4-3	CASSPGGDSPLHF	TGCGCCAGCAGCCCGGGGGGTGATTCACCCCTCCACTTT
TRBD1	TRBJ1-1	once	TRBV9	CASSYLTGDTEAFF	TGTGCCAGCAGTTACCTGACAGGGGACACTGAAGCTTTCTTT
.	TRBJ1-5	.	TRBV29-1	CSEDGSSNQPQHF	TGCAGCGAAGACGGGTCTAGCAATCAGCCCCAGCATTTT
TRBD1	TRBJ2-3	.	TRBV30	CAWGTGKVSTDTQYF	TGTGCCTGGGGGACAGGGAAAGTTTCCACAGATACGCAGTATTTT
TRBD2	TRBJ2-5	.	TRBV7-2	CASSLAASGGARETQYF	TGTGCCAGCAGCTTAGCCGCTAGCGGGGGGGCCCGGGAGACCCAGTACTTC
.	TRBJ2-7	few	TRBV2	CASSGQSYEQYF	TGTGCCAGCAGTGGGCAGAGCTACGAGCAGTACTTC
.	TRBJ1-1	.	TRBV7-2	CASSFPYRANTEAFF	TGTGCCAGCAGCTTCCCCTACAGGGCTAACACTGAAGCTTTCTTT
.	TRBJ2-7	.	TRBV7-2	CASSFPGAEQYF	TGTGCCAGCAGCTTTCCGGGGGCCGAGCAGTACTTC
.	TRBJ2-1	.	TRBV7-9	CASSLGNFTGHIFNEQFF	TGTGCCAGCAGCTTAGGCAATTTCACGGGACACATCTTTAATGAGCAGTTCTTC
.	TRBJ1-5	.	TRBV10-3	CAISESITVSPHSNQPQHF	TGTGCCATCAGTGAGTCCATCACAGTCTCACCCCACAGCAATCAGCCCCAGCATTTT
TRBD1	TRBJ2-7	.	TRBV18	CASSKSGQGTDEQYF	TGTGCCAGCTCGAAGTCGGGACAGGGGACCGACGAGCAGTACTTC
TRBD1	TRBJ1-2	few	TRBV9	CASSVGDNQGDYGYTF	TGTGCCAGCAGCGTTGGGGATAATCAGGGGGACTATGGCTACACCTTC
TRBD2	TRBJ2-3	few	TRBV5-1	CASSLPGAGDTDTQYF	TGCGCCAGCAGCCTGCCGGGAGCGGGAGACACAGATACGCAGTATTTT
.	TRBJ2-1	.	TRBV9	CASSVATADEQFF	TGTGCCAGCAGCGTAGCTACGGCGGATGAGCAGTTCTTC
TRBD1	TRBJ2-1	few	TRBV4-3	CASSQPGQSYNEQFF	TGCGCCAGCAGCCAACCGGGACAGAGCTACAATGAGCAGTTCTTC
.	TRBJ1-6	.	TRBV7-9	CASSLSGVGFNSPLHF	TGTGCCAGCAGCTTAAGTGGCGTAGGATTTAATTCACCCCTCCACTTT
.	TRBJ1-2	.	TRBV7-2	CASSLLGYGYTF	TGTGCCAGCAGCTTACTGGGTTATGGCTACACCTTC
TRBD1	TRBJ2-7	.	TRBV7-2	CASSRDSQYSYEQYF	TGTGCCAGCAGCCGGGACAGCCAATACTCCTACGAGCAGTACTTC
.	TRBJ2-5	.	TRBV4-1	CASSQDGTSQETQYF	TGCGCCAGCAGCCAAGATGGCACTAGTCAAGAGACCCAGTACTTC
.	TRBJ1-6	.	TRBV7-9	CASSLTASPLHF	TGTGCCAGCAGCCTAACGGCTTCACCCCTCCACTTT
.	TRBJ1-1	.	TRBV7-2	CASRVGDTEAFF	TGTGCCAGCAGAGTTGGGGACACTGAAGCTTTCTTT
.	TRBJ2-7	.	TRBV30	CAWSQDSYEQYF	TGTGCCTGGAGTCAGGACTCCTACGAGCAGTACTTC
.	TRBJ2-7	.	TRBV29-1	CSVEDSHRGEQYF	TGCAGCGTTGAAGACTCTCACAGAGGCGAGCAGTACTTC
.	TRBJ2-1	.	TRBV9	CASSVGGVSSEYNEQFF	TGTGCCAGCAGCGTAGGTGGGGTGTCATCCGAGTACAATGAGCAGTTCTTC
.	TRBJ1-4	.	TRBV4-3	CASSLGGNEKLFF	TGCGCCAGCAGCTTAGGAGGAAATGAAAAACTGTTTTTT
.	TRBJ2-3	once	TRBV5-1	CASSLQGSTDTQYF	TGCGCCAGCAGCTTGCAGGGGAGCACAGATACGCAGTATTTT
.	TRBJ1-2	.	TRBV7-2	CATLPGPNYGYTF	TGTGCCACCCTCCCGGGGCCCAACTATGGCTACACCTTC
.	TRBJ2-7	few	TRBV28	CASSLPSGPGYEQYF	TGTGCCAGCAGTTTGCCCTCGGGACCGGGATACGAGCAGTACTTC
TRBD1	TRBJ1-6	.	TRBV7-2	CASSERQGNSPLHF	TGTGCCAGCAGCGAAAGACAGGGAAATTCACCCCTCCACTTT
.	TRBJ2-1	.	TRBV6-5	CASSTRTGSVEQFF	TGTGCCAGCAGCACGAGAACAGGGTCCGTCGAGCAGTTCTTC
TRBD1	TRBJ2-5	.	TRBV6-5	CASSWDRGRETQYF	TGTGCCAGCAGCTGGGACAGGGGCAGAGAGACCCAGTACTTC
.	TRBJ2-7	.	TRBV29-1	CSVRRKGGYEQYF	TGCAGCGTTCGGAGGAAGGGGGGCTACGAGCAGTACTTC
.	TRBJ1-4	.	TRBV27	CASSSHNEKLFF	TGTGCCAGCAGCAGCCATAATGAAAAACTGTTTTTT
.	TRBJ2-3	.	TRBV4-3	CASSQAPTGEGTDTQYF	TGCGCCAGCAGCCAAGCTCCTACAGGGGAGGGCACAGATACGCAGTATTTT
TRBD1	TRBJ2-7	.	TRBV28	CASSMRQGFSYEQYF	TGTGCCAGCAGTATGAGACAGGGGTTCTCCTACGAGCAGTACTTC
.	TRBJ2-7	few	TRBV4-1	CASSQDFAPGSYEQYF	TGCGCCAGCAGCCAAGATTTCGCCCCAGGGTCCTACGAGCAGTACTTC
.	TRBJ2-2	.	TRBV7-2	CASSLVRDTGELFF	TGTGCCAGCAGCTTAGTCAGGGACACCGGGGAGCTGTTTTTT
TRBD1	TRBJ1-1	.	TRBV5-6	CASSEDRGMNTEAFF	TGTGCCAGCAGCGAAGACAGGGGGATGAACACTGAAGCTTTCTTT
.	TRBJ2-5	once	TRBV29-1	CSVEWGRETQYF	TGCAGCGTTGAGTGGGGGCGAGAGACCCAGTACTTC
.	TRBJ2-7	.	TRBV4-1	CASSQQIAPSYEQYF	TGCGCCAGCAGCCAACAAATAGCGCCGTCCTACGAGCAGTACTTC
.	TRBJ1-1	.	TRBV5-6	CASSLQGASTEAFF	TGTGCCAGCAGCTTGCAAGGGGCAAGCACTGAAGCTTTCTTT
TRBD2	TRBJ2-1	.	TRBV25-1	CASSEYRLAGGGNEQFF	TGTGCCAGCAGTGAATACCGCCTAGCGGGGGGCGGGAATGAGCAGTTCTTC
.	TRBJ2-5	few	TRBV7-2	CASSFTQETQYF	TGTGCCAGCAGCTTTACCCAAGAGACCCAGTACTTC
.	TRBJ2-7	.	TRBV7-2	CASSPSGYEQYF	TGTGCCAGCAGCCCATCCGGGTACGAGCAGTACTTC
.	TRBJ1-2	.	TRBV7-2	CASSPRGQANYGYTF	TGTGCCAGCAGCCCGAGAGGTCAGGCAAACTATGGCTACACCTTC
.	TRBJ2-3	few	TRBV7-9	CASIASYTDTQYF	TGTGCCAGCATCGCCAGCTACACAGATACGCAGTATTTT
TRBD2	TRBJ2-4	.	TRBV7-2	CASSLNLADKNIQYF	TGTGCCAGCAGCTTAAATCTAGCGGATAAAAACATTCAGTACTTC
.	TRBJ1-2	.	TRBV25-1	CASSESTGYGYTF	TGTGCCAGCAGTGAAAGTACAGGGTACGGCTACACCTTC
TRBD1	TRBJ1-2	few	TRBV25-1	CASSAPKTGVGTF	TGTGCCAGCAGTGCGCCTAAAACAGGGGTAGGCACCTTC
.	TRBJ2-5	.	TRBV15	CATSRDLGKGGETQYF	TGTGCCACCAGCAGAGATTTAGGGAAAGGTGGGGAGACCCAGTACTTC
.	TRBJ2-2	.	TRBV7-2	CASRVAGAGELFF	TGTGCCAGCAGAGTCGCAGGGGCCGGGGAGCTGTTTTTT
.	TRBJ2-3	.	TRBV29-1	CSVEIGEDTQYF	TGCAGCGTTGAAATAGGGGAAGATACGCAGTATTTT
TRBD1	TRBJ1-2	few	TRBV19	CASRRTGNYGYTF	TGTGCCAGTAGACGGACAGGGAACTATGGCTACACCTTC
.	TRBJ1-2	.	TRBV29-1	CSSAGRGGNGYTF	TGCAGCTCGGCCGGGCGGGGAGGTAATGGCTACACCTTC